Presented here are 2 T cell receptor beta chains from one specimen sequenced in a study of cytomegalovirus exposure and HLA in healthy donors. The PCR employed 60 Vbeta primers together with 13 Jbeta primers. Profiled with immunoSEQ multiplex PCR; TCRdb holds only in-frame clones, not every one. The data contain a few hundred thousand clones, 60% to 85% of them singletons. The sequenced sample was PBMCs. Source of these receptors: a man aged 35 to 55 in good health and CMV-seronegative.

The V gene is TRBV29-1, the J gene TRBJ2-7, with TRBD1 matching over 9 bases. Germline-derived CDR1 and CDR2 are SQVTM and ANQGSEA. Germline trimming cut 7 bases from V and 3 bases from J; bases unmatched to any gene: 4. This CDR3 contains 12 residues. The CDR3 DNA is TGCAGCGCTGGGGGACAGGGCTACGAGCAGTACTTC. Residues: CSAGGQGYEQYF.

The chain links TRBV7-9 to TRBJ2-7, with 7 bases matching TRBD1. V shed 5 bases and J 3 bases; nucleotides not matched to a gene: 4. Germline-derived CDR1 and CDR2 are SEHNR and FQNEAQ (reference sequence). The CDR3 runs 13 residues. The CDR3 region has the DNA TGTGCCAGCAGCCCGGGACAGAGCTACGAGCAGTACTTC. Its translation: CASSPGQSYEQYF.